This T cell receptor (beta chain) was profiled in a study of monozygotic twins with inflammatory bowel disease (dated by TCRdb to about 2019). Study-level background: The full study comprised 28 monozygotic twin pairs: nine German pairs (four IBD-concordant, five IBD-discordant) and 19 IBD-discordant Danish pairs. Within discordant pairs, disease-associated traits were sought mainly by comparing IBD patients with their genetically identical healthy co-twins. Each individual had, on average, about 151 000 unique TCRalpha sequences and 181 000 unique TCRbeta sequences available for analysis. The full study reports these points: Compared with healthy twins, IBD patients had fewer clonotypes in common with other individuals, a difference most pronounced in patients showing signs of disease activity. Repertoire similarity did not differ between concordant and discordant twins, which could be due to limited statistical power. IBD patients had lower TCRbeta repertoire diversity, measured by the inverse Simpson index, than their healthy co-twins. No single strong signal or clonotype linked to IBD turned up in the results, so the idea that one exists was not supported. Because patients received different immunosuppressive treatments, the repertoires may have picked up extra background noise and variability between individuals. The analysis was unable to tell different T cell subtypes apart.

Taken from cysteine to phenylalanine, the CDR3 has 11 residues. The DNA sequence is not available. From a lookup of the germline V gene, CDR1 and CDR2 are SGDLS and YYNGEE. From each donor, a roughly 2.5 ml peripheral blood sample was drawn into PAXgene tubes and stored at -80 degrees C. Without T cell sorting, total RNA was isolated from whole blood using the PAXgene blood miRNA kit on an automated QIAcube. Peripheral blood from monozygotic twin pairs concordant or discordant for inflammatory bowel disease was subjected to deep TCRalpha and TCRbeta repertoire profiling with unique molecular barcoding. For every twin pair, smoking habits were documented, and each individual was categorised as a current, former or never smoker. The receptor library was made with 5' RACE. For each TCR library, 3,500 to 4,500 ng of total RNA was used. For each sample, cDNA synthesis with SMARTScribe reverse transcriptase was split into eight separate reactions. During cDNA synthesis, unique molecular identifiers containing a 6-nucleotide sample barcode were introduced by template switching. TCRalpha and TCRbeta cDNA was amplified in two nested PCRs of about 16 and 10 cycles, and bead purification was carried out after each PCR. Before amplification, the cDNA was treated with uracil DNA-glycosylase and purified using the QIAquick PCR purification kit. The second PCR added Illumina TruSeq-compatible adapters along with sample-specific barcodes. Library quality and concentration were assessed using TapeStation and Qubit, and about 4.7 ng of each library was pooled. Sequencing of pooled libraries was carried out on an Illumina HiSeq2500 single-index Rapid Run using 2 x 100 bp reads and custom sequencing primers. The paper's data handling went like this. MiGEC version 1.2.6 was used for UMI-based consensus assembly to correct PCR and sequencing errors. MiXCR version 2.1.1 was used to carry out V(D)J alignment, clonotype assembly and CDR3 extraction. To normalise gene usage, clonotype sharing and MAIT/NKT TCR abundance, the top 1000, 10 000 and 20 000 clonotypes in each sample were analysed. After downsampling to 27 000 UMIs, diversity was calculated as the inverse Simpson index using the vegan R package. Paired Mann-Whitney U tests on discordant twin pairs were used, with Benjamini-Hochberg multiple-testing correction. TCRdb reprocessed the reads and lists each CDR3 protein sequence as a single entry, with no DNA. In this record, the V and J calls reflect TCRdb's handling and not the investigators' own analysis. In this sample's table one finds about 300,000 distinct CDR3 sequences. Less than 6.5% of the sample is in the top ten clones.

As regards this clonotype: The clone's antigen remains unknown.

The receptor was isolated from a human donor with ulcerative colitis or Crohn's disease, or a healthy co-twin of an affected twin (not recorded which). Material for sequencing was blood. The rearranged segments are TRBV9 and TRBJ2-2. CDR3 loop: CASLGGGELFF.